These T cell receptor beta chains were read from a single sample in a study of siplizumab effects on memory and regulatory T cells. TCRdb's table, derived via immunoSEQ multiplex PCR, lists solely in-frame clones and lacks some. The table shows about 82,000 clones, with about nine tenths occurring only once. Sequencing input: Tregs sorted from blood. These receptors were taken from a human donor in good health. The CDR3 runs from the conserved cysteine through the conserved F or W. The order of the fields is J gene, D gene, V gene, clone size, CDR3 protein, CDR3 DNA. The D gene is left open where the match is weak. Rows may omit the clone size; those that give it use once, few, many or a size class.

j_call: TRBJ1-2; d_call: .; v_call: TRBV2; clone_size: .; cdr3_aa: CASGPRFYGYTF; cdr3_nt: TGTGCCAGCGGTCCTCGGTTCTATGGCTACACCTTC
j_call: TRBJ2-7; d_call: TRBD2; v_call: TRBV7-6; clone_size: .; cdr3_aa: CASSARPSGGGAYEQYF; cdr3_nt: TGTGCCAGCAGCGCACGCCCTAGCGGGGGGGGCGCCTACGAGCAGTACTTC
j_call: TRBJ2-1; d_call: .; v_call: TRBV5-1; clone_size: .; cdr3_aa: CASSLGTLLNEQFF; cdr3_nt: TGCGCCAGCAGCTTGGGGACGCTGCTGAATGAGCAGTTCTTC
j_call: TRBJ1-6; d_call: .; v_call: TRBV19; clone_size: .; cdr3_aa: CASSLTGFLSPLHF; cdr3_nt: TGTGCCAGTAGTTTGACCGGTTTTTTGTCACCCCTCCACTTT
j_call: TRBJ1-6; d_call: .; v_call: TRBV6-5; clone_size: .; cdr3_aa: CASSYLGSINSPLHF; cdr3_nt: TGTGCCAGCAGTTACCTGGGCAGCATTAATTCACCCCTCCACTTT
j_call: TRBJ2-1; d_call: .; v_call: TRBV11-3; clone_size: .; cdr3_aa: CASSHPLADEQFF; cdr3_nt: TGTGCCAGCAGCCACCCCCTAGCTGATGAGCAGTTCTTC
j_call: TRBJ2-2; d_call: .; v_call: TRBV6-5; clone_size: .; cdr3_aa: CATRFRGNTGELFF; cdr3_nt: TGTGCCACCCGTTTCCGGGGGAACACCGGGGAGCTGTTTTTT
j_call: TRBJ1-4; d_call: .; v_call: TRBV7-3; clone_size: .; cdr3_aa: CASSLKPGANEKLFF; cdr3_nt: TGTGCCAGCAGCTTAAAACCGGGGGCGAATGAAAAACTGTTTTTT
j_call: TRBJ1-4; d_call: .; v_call: TRBV11-1; clone_size: .; cdr3_aa: CASSLEGTTNEKLFF; cdr3_nt: TGTGCCAGCAGCTTAGAGGGTACCACTAATGAAAAACTGTTTTTT
j_call: TRBJ1-2; d_call: .; v_call: TRBV30; clone_size: .; cdr3_aa: CAWERHENYGYTF; cdr3_nt: TGTGCCTGGGAAAGACATGAGAACTATGGCTACACCTTC
j_call: TRBJ2-5; d_call: .; v_call: TRBV15; clone_size: .; cdr3_aa: CATSRSWRGVGETQYF; cdr3_nt: TGTGCCACCAGCAGGTCTTGGCGAGGGGTAGGGGAGACCCAGTACTTC
j_call: TRBJ1-1; d_call: .; v_call: TRBV19; clone_size: .; cdr3_aa: CASSIAGATEAFF; cdr3_nt: TGTGCCAGTAGTATCGCTGGTGCCACTGAAGCTTTCTTT
j_call: TRBJ2-5; d_call: .; v_call: TRBV5-1; clone_size: .; cdr3_aa: CASSFGETQYF; cdr3_nt: TGCGCCAGCAGCTTTGGGGAGACCCAGTACTTC
j_call: TRBJ1-5; d_call: .; v_call: TRBV7-5; clone_size: .; cdr3_aa: CVRSLGSEKSNQPQHF; cdr3_nt: TGTGTCAGAAGCTTAGGGTCGGAGAAGAGCAATCAGCCCCAGCATTTT
j_call: TRBJ2-1; d_call: TRBD2; v_call: TRBV12-5; clone_size: once; cdr3_aa: CASDSGLAINNEQFF; cdr3_nt: TGTGCTAGTGACTCGGGACTAGCGATTAACAATGAGCAGTTCTTC
j_call: TRBJ2-3; d_call: TRBD2; v_call: TRBV5-1; clone_size: .; cdr3_aa: CASSLWRGTSTDTQYF; cdr3_nt: TGCGCCAGCAGCTTGTGGCGGGGGACGAGCACAGATACGCAGTATTTT
j_call: TRBJ1-4; d_call: TRBD1; v_call: TRBV15; clone_size: .; cdr3_aa: CATSGQDLNPKLFF; cdr3_nt: TGTGCCACCAGCGGACAGGATTTAAACCCCAAACTGTTTTTT
j_call: TRBJ2-3; d_call: TRBD2; v_call: TRBV15; clone_size: .; cdr3_aa: CATLLAGGTDTQYF; cdr3_nt: TGTGCCACCCTCTTAGCGGGGGGTACAGATACGCAGTATTTT
j_call: TRBJ1-2; d_call: TRBD1; v_call: TRBV7-2; clone_size: .; cdr3_aa: CASSLALTGGGFLYGYTF; cdr3_nt: TGTGCCAGCAGCTTAGCGCTAACAGGGGGCGGATTCCTCTATGGCTACACCTTC
j_call: TRBJ2-1; d_call: .; v_call: TRBV19; clone_size: .; cdr3_aa: CASSRGSMGSYNEQFF; cdr3_nt: TGTGCCAGTAGTCGCGGGTCGATGGGGAGCTACAATGAGCAGTTCTTC
j_call: TRBJ1-4; d_call: .; v_call: TRBV21-1; clone_size: .; cdr3_aa: CASSKGKWDRLRTNEKLFF; cdr3_nt: TGTGCCAGCAGCAAGGGAAAGTGGGACAGGTTGAGAACTAATGAAAAACTGTTTTTT
j_call: TRBJ2-1; d_call: .; v_call: TRBV5-4; clone_size: .; cdr3_aa: CASSLGGAGNEQFF; cdr3_nt: TGTGCCAGCAGCTTGGGCGGGGCAGGAAATGAGCAGTTCTTC
j_call: TRBJ2-4; d_call: TRBD1; v_call: TRBV2; clone_size: .; cdr3_aa: CASRQDRAAKNIQYF; cdr3_nt: TGTGCCAGCAGACAAGACAGGGCGGCCAAAAACATTCAGTACTTC
j_call: TRBJ1-3; d_call: .; v_call: TRBV18; clone_size: .; cdr3_aa: CASSPPGTSGNTIYF; cdr3_nt: TGTGCCAGCTCACCCCCCGGGACATCTGGAAACACCATATATTTT
j_call: TRBJ2-2; d_call: .; v_call: TRBV30; clone_size: .; cdr3_aa: CAWSVRRAWGTGELFF; cdr3_nt: TGTGCCTGGAGTGTACGCAGGGCGTGGGGCACCGGGGAGCTGTTTTTT
j_call: TRBJ2-2; d_call: .; v_call: TRBV5-4; clone_size: .; cdr3_aa: CASSFSDRNTGELFF; cdr3_nt: TGTGCCAGCAGCTTTTCAGATAGAAACACCGGGGAGCTGTTTTTT
j_call: TRBJ1-5; d_call: .; v_call: TRBV15; clone_size: .; cdr3_aa: CATSRGSREGNQPQHF; cdr3_nt: TGTGCCACCAGCAGAGGTTCTAGGGAAGGCAATCAGCCCCAGCATTTT
j_call: TRBJ2-7; d_call: .; v_call: TRBV30; clone_size: .; cdr3_aa: CAWNSGPLYEQYF; cdr3_nt: TGTGCCTGGAACTCCGGCCCCCTTTACGAGCAGTACTTC
j_call: TRBJ1-2; d_call: .; v_call: TRBV7-9; clone_size: .; cdr3_aa: CASSSHETKGYTF; cdr3_nt: TGTGCCAGCAGCTCTCACGAGACTAAAGGCTACACCTTC
j_call: TRBJ2-1; d_call: TRBD2; v_call: TRBV6-1; clone_size: .; cdr3_aa: CASSEILAGAKNEQFF; cdr3_nt: TGTGCCAGCAGTGAAATCCTAGCGGGGGCCAAAAATGAGCAGTTCTTC
j_call: TRBJ1-1; d_call: .; v_call: TRBV7-9; clone_size: once; cdr3_aa: CASSASNRALGTEAFF; cdr3_nt: TGTGCCAGCAGCGCCTCTAACAGGGCGTTGGGCACTGAAGCTTTCTTT
j_call: TRBJ2-3; d_call: .; v_call: TRBV28; clone_size: .; cdr3_aa: CASSFTDTQYF; cdr3_nt: TGTGCCAGCAGTTTTACGGATACGCAGTATTTT
j_call: TRBJ1-2; d_call: TRBD1; v_call: TRBV7-2; clone_size: .; cdr3_aa: CASSARQGRDYGYTF; cdr3_nt: TGTGCCAGCAGCGCACGACAGGGTCGCGACTATGGCTACACCTTC
j_call: TRBJ2-2; d_call: TRBD1; v_call: TRBV7-7; clone_size: .; cdr3_aa: CASSRAGGLNTGELFF; cdr3_nt: TGTGCCAGCAGCAGAGCAGGGGGCCTAAACACCGGGGAGCTGTTTTTT
j_call: TRBJ2-1; d_call: TRBD2; v_call: TRBV10-3; clone_size: .; cdr3_aa: CAISEGTSGAYNEQFF; cdr3_nt: TGTGCCATCAGTGAGGGGACTAGCGGGGCATACAATGAGCAGTTCTTC
j_call: TRBJ1-6; d_call: TRBD1; v_call: TRBV11-3; clone_size: .; cdr3_aa: CASSLGVQGNSPLHF; cdr3_nt: TGTGCCAGCAGCTTAGGTGTACAGGGGAATTCACCCCTCCACTTT
j_call: TRBJ2-5; d_call: .; v_call: TRBV7-9; clone_size: .; cdr3_aa: CASSFRLGETQYF; cdr3_nt: TGTGCCAGCAGCTTTCGCCTCGGAGAGACCCAGTACTTC
j_call: TRBJ1-2; d_call: .; v_call: TRBV5-6; clone_size: .; cdr3_aa: CASSLEDSRYGYTF; cdr3_nt: TGTGCCAGCAGCTTGGAGGACAGCCGATATGGCTACACCTTC
j_call: TRBJ2-6; d_call: .; v_call: TRBV27; clone_size: .; cdr3_aa: CASSIARSGANVLTF; cdr3_nt: TGTGCCAGCAGTATCGCCCGATCTGGGGCCAACGTCCTGACTTTC
j_call: TRBJ2-7; d_call: .; v_call: TRBV29-1; clone_size: .; cdr3_aa: CRTPAVVGEQYF; cdr3_nt: TGCAGGACCCCCGCGGTAGTAGGGGAGCAGTACTTC
j_call: TRBJ1-1; d_call: TRBD1; v_call: TRBV11-1; clone_size: .; cdr3_aa: CASSPGTGNTEAFF; cdr3_nt: TGTGCCAGCAGCCCCGGGACAGGGAACACTGAAGCTTTCTTT
j_call: TRBJ1-1; d_call: .; v_call: TRBV5-1; clone_size: once; cdr3_aa: CASSSTRGEAFF; cdr3_nt: TGCGCCAGCAGCTCCACCCGAGGAGAAGCTTTCTTT
j_call: TRBJ1-6; d_call: .; v_call: TRBV7-3; clone_size: .; cdr3_aa: CASSLGGSATGNSPLHF; cdr3_nt: TGTGCCAGCAGCTTAGGTGGCAGCGCAACGGGGAATTCACCCCTCCACTTT
j_call: TRBJ2-5; d_call: .; v_call: TRBV25-1; clone_size: .; cdr3_aa: CASISDLRGNETQYF; cdr3_nt: TGTGCCAGCATTTCGGATCTTAGGGGTAACGAGACCCAGTACTTC
j_call: TRBJ2-3; d_call: .; v_call: TRBV5-1; clone_size: .; cdr3_aa: CASSRAWTTDTQYF; cdr3_nt: TGCGCCAGCAGCCGGGCGTGGACCACAGATACGCAGTATTTT
j_call: TRBJ1-2; d_call: .; v_call: TRBV7-3; clone_size: .; cdr3_aa: CASSLTEGSEVNTF; cdr3_nt: TGTGCCAGCAGCTTAACGGAAGGGTCAGAAGTCAACACCTTC
j_call: TRBJ1-1; d_call: TRBD1; v_call: TRBV5-1; clone_size: once; cdr3_aa: CASSHSGTGSTEAFF; cdr3_nt: TGCGCCAGCAGCCATTCCGGGACAGGGTCCACTGAAGCTTTCTTT
j_call: TRBJ2-1; d_call: .; v_call: TRBV7-3; clone_size: .; cdr3_aa: CASSLSHGGPIHSEQFF; cdr3_nt: TGTGCCAGCAGCCTTAGTCATGGGGGACCTATACATAGTGAGCAGTTCTTC
j_call: TRBJ2-7; d_call: TRBD2; v_call: TRBV9; clone_size: few; cdr3_aa: CASSPRTSGYEQYF; cdr3_nt: TGTGCCAGCAGCCCTCGGACTAGCGGCTACGAGCAGTACTTC
j_call: TRBJ1-5; d_call: TRBD1; v_call: TRBV6-6; clone_size: .; cdr3_aa: CASSYGTGLNQPQHF; cdr3_nt: TGTGCCAGCAGTTACGGGACAGGGCTCAATCAGCCCCAGCATTTT
j_call: TRBJ2-5; d_call: .; v_call: TRBV27; clone_size: .; cdr3_aa: CASSLRSGTQETQYF; cdr3_nt: TGTGCCAGCAGCCTCAGGTCAGGAACCCAAGAGACCCAGTACTTC
j_call: TRBJ1-5; d_call: .; v_call: TRBV2; clone_size: .; cdr3_aa: CASSSSGPDQPQHF; cdr3_nt: TGTGCCAGCAGTTCCTCTGGTCCCGATCAGCCCCAGCATTTT
j_call: TRBJ2-1; d_call: .; v_call: TRBV27; clone_size: .; cdr3_aa: CASSNLKHYNEQFF; cdr3_nt: TGTGCCAGCAGTAACCTCAAACACTACAATGAGCAGTTCTTC
j_call: TRBJ1-1; d_call: .; v_call: TRBV9; clone_size: .; cdr3_aa: CASSFTWNTEAFF; cdr3_nt: TGTGCCAGCAGCTTTACATGGAACACTGAAGCTTTCTTT
j_call: TRBJ2-2; d_call: .; v_call: TRBV9; clone_size: .; cdr3_aa: CASSVANSPWDGELFF; cdr3_nt: TGTGCCAGCAGCGTAGCTAACAGCCCCTGGGACGGGGAGCTGTTTTTT
j_call: TRBJ2-4; d_call: .; v_call: TRBV27; clone_size: .; cdr3_aa: CASTPPGAKNIQYF; cdr3_nt: TGTGCCAGCACCCCTCCCGGCGCCAAAAACATTCAGTACTTC
j_call: TRBJ2-4; d_call: .; v_call: TRBV11-2; clone_size: once; cdr3_aa: CASNQRGVAKNIQYF; cdr3_nt: TGTGCCAGCAACCAAAGGGGTGTAGCCAAAAACATTCAGTACTTC
j_call: TRBJ2-3; d_call: TRBD2; v_call: TRBV6-1; clone_size: .; cdr3_aa: CASSEAGSGGWVDTQYF; cdr3_nt: TGTGCCAGCAGTGAAGCTGGCAGCGGGGGGTGGGTGGATACGCAGTATTTT
j_call: TRBJ2-5; d_call: .; v_call: TRBV19; clone_size: .; cdr3_aa: CASSPGTGTQYF; cdr3_nt: TGTGCCAGTAGTCCGGGCACGGGGACCCAGTACTTC